The present TCR beta chain was sequenced within a study of blood T cell repertoires in COVID-19. Study details: Sample material is recorded as cDNA or gDNA derived from T cells, B-cell-depleted T cells, or PBMCs.

Study members were between roughly 18 and 89 years old and lived in about two dozen US regions. The ends were cut back, 3 bases at V and 2 bases at J, with 16 bases in the middle. CDR1 is SGHTA and CDR2 is FQGNSA in the germline V gene. This CDR3 has 16 residues. Original analysis: Counts of nucleated cells, estimated from reference gene primer amplification, were obtained. Assay used: immunoSEQ multiplex PCR; TCRdb lists only in-frame clones, some missing. Clone size and V and J calls were adopted from that table, with D and trimming inferred from the DNA. The profile covers 200,000 or so clones, with approximately 90% appearing a single time and approximately 2.7% taken by the ten largest. This clone was counted a few times.

The genes are TRBV7-2 and TRBJ2-5, with TRBD2 as a possible D gene (5 bases). The sample taken for sequencing was PBMCs or T cells enriched from blood (not recorded which). This clonotype was obtained from a woman aged 25-40 years who had recovered from COVID-19. The CDR3 region is CASSFRAGKPQETQYF. Written as DNA, the CDR3 is TGTGCCAGCAGCTTTCGGGCGGGCAAGCCTCAAGAGACCCAGTACTTC.